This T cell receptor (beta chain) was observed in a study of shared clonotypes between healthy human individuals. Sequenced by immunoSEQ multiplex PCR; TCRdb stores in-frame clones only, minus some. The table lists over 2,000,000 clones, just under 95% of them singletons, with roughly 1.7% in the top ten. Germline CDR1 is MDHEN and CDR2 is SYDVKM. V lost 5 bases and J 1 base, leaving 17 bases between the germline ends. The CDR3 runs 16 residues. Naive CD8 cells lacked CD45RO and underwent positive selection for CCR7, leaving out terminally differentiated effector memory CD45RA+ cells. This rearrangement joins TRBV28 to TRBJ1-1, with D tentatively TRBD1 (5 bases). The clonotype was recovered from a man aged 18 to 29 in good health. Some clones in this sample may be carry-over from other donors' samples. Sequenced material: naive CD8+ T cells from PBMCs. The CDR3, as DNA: TGTGCCAGCAGTCAGAATGGGGAGGGGTCGAACACTGAAGCTTTCTTT. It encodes CASSQNGEGSNTEAFF.